Below, one T cell receptor beta chain is given with its context. Its antigen is still unknown. The protocol was immunoSEQ multiplex PCR, while the TCRdb copy is restricted to in-frame clones and leaves out a portion. Among fewer than 85,000 clones, approximately 84% were seen once, and the ten largest hold around a sixth. The data belong to a study of identifying expanded T cells in peripheral blood. The CDR3 runs 16 residues. Germline CDR1 and CDR2: SGHRS and YFSETQ. The ends lost 3 bases at V and 0 bases at J; junction bases unmatched: 3. Overall study results and limits: Two-week clone count variance significantly increased as total template count grew.

The specimen sequenced was blood. This clonotype originated in a person aged 18 to 75 in good health. V and J are TRBV5-1 and TRBJ1-6; 7 nucleotides match TRBD1. CDR3 loop: CASSSTGSSYNSPLHF. Here the CDR3 DNA reads TGCGCCAGCAGCTCGACAGGGAGCTCCTATAATTCACCCCTCCACTTT.